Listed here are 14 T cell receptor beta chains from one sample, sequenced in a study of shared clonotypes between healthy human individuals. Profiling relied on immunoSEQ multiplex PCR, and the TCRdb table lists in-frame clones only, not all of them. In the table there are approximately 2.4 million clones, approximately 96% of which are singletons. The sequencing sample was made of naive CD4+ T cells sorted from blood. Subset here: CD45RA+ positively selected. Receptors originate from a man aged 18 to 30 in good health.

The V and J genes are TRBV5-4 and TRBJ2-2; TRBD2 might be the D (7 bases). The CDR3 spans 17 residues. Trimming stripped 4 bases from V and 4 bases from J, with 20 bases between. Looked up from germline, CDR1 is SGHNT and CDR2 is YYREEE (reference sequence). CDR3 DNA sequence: TGTGCCAGCAGCGTGGGGGGCCCCACTAGCGCCACCGGGGAGCTGTTTTTT. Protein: CASSVGGPTSATGELFF.

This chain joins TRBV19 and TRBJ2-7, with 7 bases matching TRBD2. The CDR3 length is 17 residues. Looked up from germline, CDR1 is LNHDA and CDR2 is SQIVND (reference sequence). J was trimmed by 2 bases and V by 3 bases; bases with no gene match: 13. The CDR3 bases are TGTGCCAGTAGTATGGGGGACTACCTGGGGGGAACCTACGAGCAGTACTTC. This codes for CASSMGDYLGGTYEQYF. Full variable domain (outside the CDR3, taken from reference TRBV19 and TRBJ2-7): DGGITQSPKYLFRKEGQNVTLSCEQNLNHDAMYWYRQDPGQGLRLIYYSQIVNDFQKGDIAEGYSVSREKKESFPLTVTSAQKNPTAFYLCASSMGDYLGGTYEQYFGPGTRLTVT.

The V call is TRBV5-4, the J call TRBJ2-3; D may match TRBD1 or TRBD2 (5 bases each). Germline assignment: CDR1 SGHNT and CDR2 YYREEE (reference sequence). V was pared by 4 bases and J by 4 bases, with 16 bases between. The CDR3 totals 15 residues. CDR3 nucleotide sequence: TGTGCCAGCAGCAGTACGATGGGGACGCCAGATACGCAGTATTTT. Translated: CASSSTMGTPDTQYF.

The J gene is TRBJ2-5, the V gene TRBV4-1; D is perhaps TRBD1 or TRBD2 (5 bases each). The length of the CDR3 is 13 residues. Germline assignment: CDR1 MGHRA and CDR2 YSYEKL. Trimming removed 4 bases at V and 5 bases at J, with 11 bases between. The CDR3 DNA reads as TGCGCCAGCAGCCTGCGAGGGGATGAGACCCAGTACTTC. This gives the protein CASSLRGDETQYF.

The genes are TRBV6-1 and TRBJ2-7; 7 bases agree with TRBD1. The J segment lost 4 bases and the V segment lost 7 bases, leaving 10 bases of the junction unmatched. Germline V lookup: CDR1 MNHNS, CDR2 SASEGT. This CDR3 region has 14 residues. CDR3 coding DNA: TGTGCCAGCACCCGAACCGGGACAGTGTACGAGCAGTACTTC. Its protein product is CASTRTGTVYEQYF.

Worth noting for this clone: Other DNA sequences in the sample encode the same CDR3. This CDR3 is CASSLSGGYGYTF. CDR3 bases: TGTGCCAGCAGTTTATCGGGGGGCTATGGCTACACCTTC. The chain employs TRBV28 and TRBJ1-2; possibly TRBD1 for D (5 bases). Germline V gives CDR1 MDHEN, CDR2 SYDVKM. The CDR3 extends over 13 amino acids. The V end lost 1 base, the J end lost 4 bases, and 7 bases lay between the germline ends.

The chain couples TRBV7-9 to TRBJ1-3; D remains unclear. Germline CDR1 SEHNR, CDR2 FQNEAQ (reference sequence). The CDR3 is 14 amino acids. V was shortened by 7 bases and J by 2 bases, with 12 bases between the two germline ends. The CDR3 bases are TGTGCCAGCAACATACTGGGTACTGGAAACACCATATATTTT. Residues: CASNILGTGNTIYF.

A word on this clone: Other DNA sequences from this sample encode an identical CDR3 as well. CDR3 nucleotide sequence: TGCGCCAGCAGCTTAGGCGGAAGCACAGATACGCAGTATTTT. It is translated as CASSLGGSTDTQYF. V is TRBV5-1 and J is TRBJ2-3; D is unclear. Germline V gives CDR1 SGHRS, CDR2 YFSETQ. V lost 2 bases and J 0 bases, leaving 7 bases between the germline ends. CDR3 length: 14 residues.

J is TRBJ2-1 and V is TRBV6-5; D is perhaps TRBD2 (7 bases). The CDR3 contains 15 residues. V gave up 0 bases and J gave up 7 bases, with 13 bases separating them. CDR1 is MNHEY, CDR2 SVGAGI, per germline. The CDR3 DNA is TGTGCCAGCAGTTACTCGAATAGGGGGGGTAATGAGCAGTTCTTC. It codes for CASSYSNRGGNEQFF.

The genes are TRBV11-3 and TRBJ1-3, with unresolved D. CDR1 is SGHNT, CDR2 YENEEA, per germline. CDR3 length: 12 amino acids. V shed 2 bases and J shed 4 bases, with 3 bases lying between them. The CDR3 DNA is TGTGCCAGCAGCTTACAGGGAAACACCATATATTTT. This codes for CASSLQGNTIYF. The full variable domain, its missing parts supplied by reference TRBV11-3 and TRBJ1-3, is EAGVVQSPRYKIIEKKQPVAFWCNPISGHNTLYWYLQNLGQGPELLIRYENEEAVDDSQLPKDRFSAERLKGVDSTLKIQPAELGDSAVYLCASSLQGNTIYFGEGSWLTVV.

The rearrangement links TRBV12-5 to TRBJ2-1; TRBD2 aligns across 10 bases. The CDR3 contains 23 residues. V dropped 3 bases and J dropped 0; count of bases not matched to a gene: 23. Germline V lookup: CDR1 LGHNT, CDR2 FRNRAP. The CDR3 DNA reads TGTGCTAGTGGTTTTAATCCCAAGGGGAATAGCGGGGGGCGTGCCAGCTCCTACAATGAGCAGTTCTTC. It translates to CASGFNPKGNSGGRASSYNEQFF.

For the CDR3, the DNA is TGCAGCGTTGTCAGGAGCTCCTACAATGAGCAGTTCTTC. Amino acid sequence: CSVVRSSYNEQFF. The chain links TRBV29-1 to TRBJ2-1; no firm D call. Germline lookup yields CDR1 SQVTM and CDR2 ANQGSEA. The CDR3 sequence is 13 residues long. Between the trimmed V and J ends, which lost 4 bases and 0 bases, there was a span of 7 bases.

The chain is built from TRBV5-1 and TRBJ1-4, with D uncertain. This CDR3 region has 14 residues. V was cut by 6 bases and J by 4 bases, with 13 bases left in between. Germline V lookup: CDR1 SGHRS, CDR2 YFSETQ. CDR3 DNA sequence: TGCGCCAGCAATAAGGGCGGGAATAATGAAAAACTGTTTTTT. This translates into CASNKGGNNEKLFF.

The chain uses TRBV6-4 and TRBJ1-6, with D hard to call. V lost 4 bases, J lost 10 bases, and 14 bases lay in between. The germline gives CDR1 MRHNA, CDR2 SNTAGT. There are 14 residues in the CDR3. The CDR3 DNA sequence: TGTGCCAGCAGTGCCTCGTCCCAGAGGTCACCCCTCCACTTT. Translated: CASSASSQRSPLHF.